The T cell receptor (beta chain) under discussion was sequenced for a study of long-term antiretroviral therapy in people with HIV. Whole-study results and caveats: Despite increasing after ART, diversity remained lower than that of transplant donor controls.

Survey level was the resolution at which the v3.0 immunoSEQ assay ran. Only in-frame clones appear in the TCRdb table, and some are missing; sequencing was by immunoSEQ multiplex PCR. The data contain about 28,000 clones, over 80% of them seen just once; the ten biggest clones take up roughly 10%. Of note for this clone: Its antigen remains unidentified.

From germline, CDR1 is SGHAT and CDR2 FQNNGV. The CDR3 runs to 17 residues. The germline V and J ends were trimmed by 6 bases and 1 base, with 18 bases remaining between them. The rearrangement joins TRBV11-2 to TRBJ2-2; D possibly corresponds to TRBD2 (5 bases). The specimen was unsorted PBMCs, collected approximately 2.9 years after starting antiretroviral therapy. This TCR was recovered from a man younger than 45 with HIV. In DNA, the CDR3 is TGTGCCAGCAGACTATCGGGCCAAACTAGGAACACCGGGGAGCTGTTTTTT. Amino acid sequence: CASRLSGQTRNTGELFF.